Following are 14 T cell receptor beta chains from one sample sequenced in a study of blood T cells in healthy people across ages. It was with a sample-barcoded 5' primer and a J-beta primer mix that a second PCR of roughly 7 to 12 cycles was run. Using its own MiXCR run on the 5' RACE reads, TCRdb lists one record per CDR3 protein. The table records 600,000 to 650,000 distinct CDR3 sequences, about 53% of them present only once. The sequencing sample was made of blood. Receptors were obtained from a man aged 55 to 70 in good health.

The chain has TRBV28 and TRBJ2-3, with a tentative D call TRBD1 (6 bases). Germline V gene lookup returns CDR1 MDHEN and CDR2 SYDVKM. CDR3 size: 14 residues. Trimming left V 6 bases short and J 2 bases short, with 12 bases between. The CDR3 loop is CASRLQGITDTQYF. The DNA of the CDR3 is TGTGCCAGCAGGCTGCAGGGGATCACAGATACGCAGTATTTT. The full variable domain, in which reference TRBV28 and TRBJ2-3 provide the parts outside the CDR3, is DVKVTQSSRYLVKRTGEKVFLECVQDMDHENMFWYRQDPGLGLRLIYFSYDVKMKEKGDIPEGYSVSREKKERFSLILESASTNQTSMYLCASRLQGITDTQYFGPGTRLTVL.

This rearrangement joins TRBV20-1 to TRBJ2-4; 13 positions agree with TRBD2. The CDR3 is made up of 14 amino acids. Germline V gives CDR1 DFQATT, CDR2 SNEGSKA (reference sequence). Trimming cost V 5 bases and J 6 bases; bases outside gene matches: 4. CDR3 DNA sequence: TGCAGTGCTGGAACTAGCGGGGGGGGAAACATTCAGTACTTC. This gives the protein CSAGTSGGGNIQYF.

This clonotype has just a few counts. V is TRBV7-2 and J is TRBJ2-1; D is ambiguous. This CDR3 contains 15 residues. CDR1 SGHTA and CDR2 FQGNSA come from the germline V gene. Trimming shortened V by 5 bases and J by 6 bases, and 17 bases separated the two germline ends. In DNA, the CDR3 is TGTGCCAGCAGCCGGAACGGCCCCGTGGGCAATGAGCAGTTCTTC. Its protein is CASSRNGPVGNEQFF. Full variable domain (missing parts from reference TRBV7-2 and TRBJ2-1): GAGVSQSPSNKVTEKGKDVELRCDPISGHTALYWYRQSLGQGLEFLIYFQGNSAPDKSGLPSDRFSAERTGGSVSTLTIQRTQQEDSAVYLCASSRNGPVGNEQFFGPGTRLTVL.

The rearrangement uses TRBV7-2 and TRBJ1-6; D is perhaps TRBD1 (6 bases). The ends were cut back, 7 bases at V and 6 bases at J, with 19 bases in the middle. The CDR3 runs to 16 residues. Germline CDR1 reads SGHTA; CDR2 reads FQGNSA. CDR3 residues: CASTPAPRGPNSPLHF. Written as DNA, the CDR3 is TGTGCCAGCACTCCTGCCCCGCGGGGGCCTAATTCACCCCTCCACTTT. Filled out from reference TRBV7-2 and TRBJ1-6, the complete variable domain reads GAGVSQSPSNKVTEKGKDVELRCDPISGHTALYWYRQSLGQGLEFLIYFQGNSAPDKSGLPSDRFSAERTGGSVSTLTIQRTQQEDSAVYLCASTPAPRGPNSPLHFGNGTRLTVT.

This clonotype was detected a few times. Since a much larger clone is just one base distant, this may be a read error. The chain carries TRBV29-1 and TRBJ2-1; 10 bases are shared with TRBD2. The last part of the DNA fits TRBJ2-7 better; the J call may be wrong. CDR3 length equals 16 residues. Per the germline V gene, CDR1 is SQVTM and CDR2 is ANQGSEA. CDR3 nucleotides: TGCAGCGTTGATTTTTCAAGCGGGGGGGGATACAATGAGCAGTACTTC. Its protein product is CSVDFSSGGGYNEQYF.

The chain employs TRBV12-3 or TRBV12-4 and TRBJ2-7; 8 bases map to TRBD1. The CDR3 has 14 amino acids. Trimming removed 6 bases from V and 0 bases from J; junction bases left unmatched: 4. CDR3 sequence: CASSEDRASYEQYF. The CDR3 nucleotides read TGTGCCAGCAGCGAGGACAGGGCCTCCTACGAGCAGTACTTC.

This clonotype appeared many times. The CDR3 protein is CASSFKGADGYTF. The CDR3 nucleotides read TGTGCCAGCAGCTTCAAGGGGGCTGATGGCTACACCTTC. This chain uses TRBV7-2 with TRBJ1-2, with 7 bases matching TRBD1. There are 13 residues in the CDR3. Germline assignment: CDR1 SGHTA and CDR2 FQGNSA. Losses at the gene ends were 3 bases for V and 6 bases for J; bases not matched to a gene: 4.

The rearrangement links TRBV6-4 to TRBJ1-2, with D perhaps matching TRBD1 (5 bases). The CDR3 runs to 19 residues. Germline V gene data show CDR1 as MRHNA and CDR2 as SNTAGT. Trimming shortened V by 0 bases and J by 1 base, and 21 bases separated the two germline ends. CDR3 sequence: CASSDSTEIRRPGNYGYTF. Here the CDR3 DNA reads TGTGCCAGCAGTGACTCGACAGAAATCCGAAGACCCGGTAACTATGGCTACACCTTC.

This clonotype appeared a single time. Sequence at one end of the junction differs from germline and may be a read error. This sequence joins TRBV10-3 and TRBJ2-5; possibly TRBD2 for D (6 bases). This CDR3 has 13 residues. Germline V gene sequence: CDR1 ENHRY, CDR2 SYGVKD. The CDR3 DNA reads TGTGCCATCGGTAGCGGCCGGCAAGCGACCCAGTACTTC. It is translated as CAIGSGRQATQYF.

The chain has TRBV7-2 and TRBJ2-3; 16 bases are a match to TRBD2. Germline V lookup: CDR1 SGHTA, CDR2 FQGNSA. The CDR3 length is 18 residues. Unmatched junction bases numbered 6, after V lost 4 bases and J lost 2 bases. The CDR3 DNA sequence: TGTGCCAGCAGCTCCCAGGGACTAGCGGGGGGGCTCACAGATACGCAGTATTTT. Its translation: CASSSQGLAGGLTDTQYF. Complete variable domain (other parts from reference TRBV7-2 and TRBJ2-3): GAGVSQSPSNKVTEKGKDVELRCDPISGHTALYWYRQSLGQGLEFLIYFQGNSAPDKSGLPSDRFSAERTGGSVSTLTIQRTQQEDSAVYLCASSSQGLAGGLTDTQYFGPGTRLTVL.

V and J are TRBV12-3 or TRBV12-4 and TRBJ2-7; 7 positions match TRBD2. The CDR3 has 15 residues. With V trimmed by 5 bases and J by 3 bases, 10 bases remained unmatched. The CDR3 loop reads CASSLGGAGFYEQYF. In DNA form, the CDR3 reads TGTGCCAGCAGTCTCGGCGGAGCGGGGTTCTACGAGCAGTACTTC.

This clonotype was counted a few times. The chain uses TRBV2 and TRBJ2-1, with 13 bases identical to TRBD2. V lost 6 bases, J lost 4 bases, and 9 bases stayed unmatched. The CDR3 has 17 amino acids. Germline CDR1 and CDR2: SNHLY and FYNNEI. The CDR3 nucleotides read TGTGCCAGCAGGGGTGGGACTAGCGGGGTTCTGTACAATGAGCAGTTCTTC. This sequence encodes CASRGGTSGVLYNEQFF. The full variable domain, its missing parts supplied by reference TRBV2 and TRBJ2-1, is EPEVTQTPSHQVTQMGQEVILRCVPISNHLYFYWYRQILGQKVEFLVSFYNNEISEKSEIFDDQFSVERPDGSNFTLKIRSTKLEDSAMYFCASRGGTSGVLYNEQFFGPGTRLTVL.

V and J are TRBV11-2 and TRBJ2-7; D gene uncertain. The V end lost 4 bases, the J end lost 7 bases, and 23 bases lay between the germline ends. This CDR3 is built from 16 residues. Germline CDR1 is SGHAT and CDR2 is FQNNGV. CDR3 sequence (DNA): TGTGCCAGCAGCTACCACCCTCTTATATTTCCCACGGAGCAGTACTTC. This gives the protein CASSYHPLIFPTEQYF. The variable domain in full, completed from reference TRBV11-2 and TRBJ2-7, reads EAGVAQSPRYKIIEKRQSVAFWCNPISGHATLYWYQQILGQGPKLLIQFQNNGVVDDSQLPKDRFSAERLKGVDSTLKIQPAKLEDSAVYLCASSYHPLIFPTEQYFGPGTRLTVT.

A word on this clonotype: It may be a read error: a sequence one base away is much more abundant. The CDR3: CASSSGTNYEQYF. The CDR3 region has the DNA TGTGCCAGCAGTTCCGGGACTAACTACGAGCAGTACTTC. The gene calls are TRBV11-2 and TRBJ2-5; the match to TRBD2 covers 7 bases. The last part of the DNA fits TRBJ2-7 better; the J call may be wrong. The CDR3 runs to 13 residues. Germline values: CDR1 SGHAT, CDR2 FQNNGV.